The clone carrying this T cell receptor (beta chain) was recorded only once. What it recognizes is unknown. These data come from a study of a mutant IDH1 vaccine in newly diagnosed glioma. Overall study: Receipt of radiotherapy, temozolomide, or both preceded the study, and most received both.

Documented time point: week 11, during vaccination. Doses comprised 300 ug of mutant IDH1 20-mer peptide each, plus topical imiquimod. The CDR3 contains 15 residues. Germline loops: CDR1 LNHDA, CDR2 SQIVND (reference sequence). Trimming left V 4 bases short and J 1 base short, with 13 bases between. Generated by immunoSEQ multiplex PCR, the TCRdb table keeps only in-frame clones and is missing some. The sample has about 60,000 clones, around 80% seen once; the top ten hold around 3.5%. The material sequenced was PBMCs, taken from a glioma patient whose treatment included an IDH1 peptide vaccine. The sequence came from a man aged 25 to 40 with glioma. V gene TRBV19 combines with J gene TRBJ1-2; no definite D call. CDR3 loop: CASSTYGSDNYGYTF. In DNA, the CDR3 is TGTGCCAGTAGTACCTACGGTTCGGATAACTATGGCTACACCTTC.